The 6 T cell receptor beta chains in this list originate from one sample, sequenced in a study of Tregs in tolerant kidney transplant recipients. The assay was immunoSEQ multiplex PCR, and TCRdb's table has in-frame clones only and misses some. Among 240,000 or so clones listed, around 81% were seen once. Sequences were obtained from CD4+ T cells from blood. The receptor source for this set is a human donor in good health.

This chain links TRBV18 with TRBJ2-1; possibly TRBD2 for D (6 bases). Trimming took off 5 bases at V and 8 bases at J, with 13 bases between the two ends. Germline CDR1 KGHSH, CDR2 LQKENI. The CDR3 covers 13 residues. The CDR3 DNA is TGTGCCAGCTCAACGTGGGGAGGCGATGAGCAGTTCTTC. Amino acid sequence: CASSTWGGDEQFF.

The chain recombines TRBV5-1 with TRBJ2-7, with unresolved D. The V gene's germline CDR1 is SGHRS and CDR2 YFSETQ. The CDR3 extends over 14 amino acids. Trimming took 7 bases from V and 2 from J, leaving 16 bases between them. This chain's CDR3 is CASQRVTGAYEQYF. The CDR3 nucleotides read TGCGCCAGCCAGCGCGTGACTGGTGCCTACGAGCAGTACTTC.

The chain carries TRBV5-4 and TRBJ2-3, with D maybe TRBD1 (6 bases). CDR3 length equals 13 residues. Germline loops: CDR1 SGHNT, CDR2 YYREEE (reference sequence). V dropped 5 bases and J dropped 3 bases, with 10 bases sitting between them. CDR3: CASSFDRTDTQYF. As DNA, the CDR3 is TGTGCCAGCAGTTTCGACAGGACAGATACGCAGTATTTT.

A few counts support this clone. This chain uses TRBV6-5 with TRBJ2-2, with D tentatively TRBD1 (5 bases). V was shortened by 2 bases and J by 5 bases, with 12 bases between the two germline ends. The CDR3 has 15 amino acids. CDR1 is MNHEY and CDR2 is SVGAGI in the germline V gene. CDR3 sequence reads: CASSYRRARTGELFF. In nucleotides, the CDR3 is TGTGCCAGCAGTTACCGCAGGGCCAGGACCGGGGAGCTGTTTTTT.

The table lists this clone with a count of one. J is TRBJ2-7 and V is TRBV29-1; D gene unclear. CDR3 size: 13 residues. Deletions cut 4 bases from V and 3 bases from J, with 13 bases between. Germline CDR1 and CDR2: SQVTM and ANQGSEA. CDR3 nucleotides: TGCAGCGTTGTAGACCAAAACCACTACGAGCAGTACTTC. Its protein is CSVVDQNHYEQYF.

This chain links TRBV15 with TRBJ2-7; 7 nucleotides match TRBD2. The germline gives CDR1 LNHNV, CDR2 YYDKDF (reference sequence). V dropped 0 bases and J dropped 3; count of bases not matched to a gene: 5. The CDR3 totals 15 residues. CDR3 loop: CATSREDGGIYEQYF. The CDR3 DNA reads TGTGCCACCAGCAGAGAGGACGGGGGGATCTACGAGCAGTACTTC.